This TCR beta chain was found in a study of blood T cell repertoires in COVID-19. Study background: Both acute and convalescent COVID-19 samples were obtained from the United States, Italy and Spain. T cells, B-cell-depleted T cells, or PBMCs provided the cDNA or gDNA that served as material.

The repertoire was sequenced with immunoSEQ multiplex PCR; TCRdb's copy has only in-frame clones and lacks some. The data contain roughly 500,000 clones, approximately 90% of them seen just once; the ten biggest clones take up over 1.5%. Cohorts were assigned according to the clinical history that participants reported. Cohort 3 recovered donors had two negative PCRs, clearance, or symptom resolution. A single count supports this clone. V was cut by 3 bases and J by 8 bases, with 19 bases left in between. CDR1 and CDR2 from the germline V gene are MNHEY and SMNVEV (reference sequence). The CDR3 contains 15 residues.

The rearrangement uses TRBV27 and TRBJ1-2, with D perhaps matching TRBD1 (6 bases). This TCR was sampled from a woman in her thirties or forties who had recovered from COVID-19. Sample: PBMCs or T cells enriched from blood (not recorded which). The CDR3 DNA follows: TGTGCCAGCAGTTTCGTGGGCAGGGGAATAGGGGGCTACACCTTC. This sequence encodes CASSFVGRGIGGYTF.